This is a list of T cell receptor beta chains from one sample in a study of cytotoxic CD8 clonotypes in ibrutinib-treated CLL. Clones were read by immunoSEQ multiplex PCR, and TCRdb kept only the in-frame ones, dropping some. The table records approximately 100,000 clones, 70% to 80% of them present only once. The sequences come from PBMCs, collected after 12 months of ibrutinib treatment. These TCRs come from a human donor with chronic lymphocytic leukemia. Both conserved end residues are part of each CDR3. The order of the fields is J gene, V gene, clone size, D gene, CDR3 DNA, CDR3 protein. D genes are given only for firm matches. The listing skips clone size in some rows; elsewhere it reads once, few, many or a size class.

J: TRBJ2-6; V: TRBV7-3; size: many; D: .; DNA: TGTGCCAGCAGCTTTACAGGTTCCTCTGGGGCCAACGTCCTGACTTTC; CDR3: CASSFTGSSGANVLTF
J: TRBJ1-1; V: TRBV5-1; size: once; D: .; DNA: TGCGCCAGCAGCGCGGGGGCCGTGAACACTGAAGCTTTCTTT; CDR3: CASSAGAVNTEAFF
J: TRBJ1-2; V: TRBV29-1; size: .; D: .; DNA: TGCAGCGTTGAGGAGGTGGGGGGACTTAACTATGGCTACACCTTC; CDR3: CSVEEVGGLNYGYTF
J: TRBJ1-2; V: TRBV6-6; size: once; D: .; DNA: TGTGCCAGCCTAGAATACCAGGAAGAAAACTATGGCTACACCTTC; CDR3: CASLEYQEENYGYTF
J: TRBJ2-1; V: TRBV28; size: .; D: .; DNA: TGTGCCAGCAGTTTACTGGATGAGCAGTTCTTC; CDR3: CASSLLDEQFF
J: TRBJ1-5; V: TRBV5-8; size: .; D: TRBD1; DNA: TGTGCCAGTCTTTCCCGGGACAGGGTAGCACAGCCCCAGCATTTT; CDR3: CASLSRDRVAQPQHF
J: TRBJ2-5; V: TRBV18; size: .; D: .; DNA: TGTGCCAGCTCACGCGGAGAGCAAGAGACCCAGTACTTC; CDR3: CASSRGEQETQYF
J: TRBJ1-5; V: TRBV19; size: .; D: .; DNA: TGTGCCAGTAGTATGGAGACGAGGGGCAATCAGCCCCAGCATTTT; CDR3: CASSMETRGNQPQHF
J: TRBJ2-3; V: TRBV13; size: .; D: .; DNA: TGTGCCAGCAGCTTAGGTAGCGGATCCCCCCCAGATACGCAGTATTTT; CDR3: CASSLGSGSPPDTQYF
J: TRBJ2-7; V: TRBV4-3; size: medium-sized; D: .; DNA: TGCGCCAGCAGCCAGGACCGCTCCTACGAGCAGTACTTC; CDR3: CASSQDRSYEQYF
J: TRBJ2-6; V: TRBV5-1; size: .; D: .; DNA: TGCGCCAGCAGCCCGGGGACACCTGGGGCCAACGTCCTGACTTTC; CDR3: CASSPGTPGANVLTF
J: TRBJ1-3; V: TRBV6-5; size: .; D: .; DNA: TGTGCCAGCAGTGGCCCCGGAGGCTCTGGAAACACCATATATTTT; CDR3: CASSGPGGSGNTIYF
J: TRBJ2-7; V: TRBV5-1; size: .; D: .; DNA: TGCGCCAGCAGTCCCGAACCTTCCGGGATGGGTAGAGTACGGTACTTC; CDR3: CASSPEPSGMGRVRYF
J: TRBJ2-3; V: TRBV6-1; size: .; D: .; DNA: TGTGCCAGCAGTTTAGAACATTCTAGCACAGATACGCAGTATTTT; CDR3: CASSLEHSSTDTQYF
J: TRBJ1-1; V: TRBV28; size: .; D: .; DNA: TGTGCCAGCAGTTTAGGGGGCAGGACGAACACTGAAGCTTTCTTT; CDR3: CASSLGGRTNTEAFF
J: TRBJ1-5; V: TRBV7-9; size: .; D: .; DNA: TGTGCCAGCAGCAAGGCTGGGCCCGGGGAGCCCCAGCATTTT; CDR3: CASSKAGPGEPQHF
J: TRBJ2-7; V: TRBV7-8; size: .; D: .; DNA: TGTGCCAGCAGCCTAGATCACGAGCAGTACTTC; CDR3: CASSLDHEQYF
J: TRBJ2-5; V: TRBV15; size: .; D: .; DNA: TGTGCCACCAGCAGAGATTATACGGGGCCAGAGACCCAGTACTTC; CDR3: CATSRDYTGPETQYF
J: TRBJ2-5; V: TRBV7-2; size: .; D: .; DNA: TGTGCCAGCAGCTCTTATGTACAAGAGACCCAGTACTTC; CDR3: CASSSYVQETQYF
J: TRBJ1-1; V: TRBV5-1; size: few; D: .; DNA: TGCGCCAGCAGCCCCAATTTCGGACAGAACACTGAAGCTTTCTTT; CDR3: CASSPNFGQNTEAFF
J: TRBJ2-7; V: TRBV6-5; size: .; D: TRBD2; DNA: TGTGCCAGCAAGGGTGGGGAGGGGAGGACGGGCGAGCAGTACTTC; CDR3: CASKGGEGRTGEQYF
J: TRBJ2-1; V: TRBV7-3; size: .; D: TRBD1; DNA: TGTGCCAGCAGCTTAGACAGGGAAGTCGATGAGCAGTTCTTC; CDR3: CASSLDREVDEQFF
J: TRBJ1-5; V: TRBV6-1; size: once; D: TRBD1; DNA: TGTGCCAGCAGTCCAACAGGGGGCAGGGGTCAGCCCCAGCATTTT; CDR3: CASSPTGGRGQPQHF
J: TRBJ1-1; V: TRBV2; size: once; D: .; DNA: TGTGCCAGCGATTTAGGAATGAACACTGAAGCTTTCTTT; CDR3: CASDLGMNTEAFF
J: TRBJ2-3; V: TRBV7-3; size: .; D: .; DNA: TGTGCCAGCAGCATTACAGATACGCAGTATTTT; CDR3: CASSITDTQYF
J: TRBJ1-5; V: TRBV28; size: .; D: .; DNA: TGTGCCACAGCCGAGACCCGTAGCAATCAGCCCCAGCATTTT; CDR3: CATAETRSNQPQHF
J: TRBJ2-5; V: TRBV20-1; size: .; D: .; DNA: TGCAGTGCTAGCGGGGTAGAGACCCAGTACTTC; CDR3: CSASGVETQYF
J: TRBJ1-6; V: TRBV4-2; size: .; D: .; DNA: TGTGCCAGCAGCCAAGATCAAGGGAGCCATAATTCACCCCTCCACTTT; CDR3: CASSQDQGSHNSPLHF
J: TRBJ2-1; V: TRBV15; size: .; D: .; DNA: TGTGCCACCAGCAAAAGTCCCAACAATGAGCAGTTCTTC; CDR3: CATSKSPNNEQFF
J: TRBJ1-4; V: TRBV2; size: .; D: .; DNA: TGTGCCAGCAGTGACACCAGGGACGTTGGAAAACTGTTTTTT; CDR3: CASSDTRDVGKLFF
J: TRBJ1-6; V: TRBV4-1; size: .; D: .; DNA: TGCGCCAGCAGCCAAGAAACTAGGGGTAATTCACCCCTCCACTTT; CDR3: CASSQETRGNSPLHF
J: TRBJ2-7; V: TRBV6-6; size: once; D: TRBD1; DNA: TGTGCCAGCAGAACAGGGGTTTCCTACGAGCAGTACTTC; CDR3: CASRTGVSYEQYF
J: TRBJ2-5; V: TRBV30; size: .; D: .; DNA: TGTGCCTGGAGTATGCTCAGGGGCCAGGCCGAGACCCAGTACTTC; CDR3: CAWSMLRGQAETQYF
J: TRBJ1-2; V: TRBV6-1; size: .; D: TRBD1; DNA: TGTGCCACAGGGACAGGGGCGCCCGGGATGGGAGGCTACACCTTC; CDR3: CATGTGAPGMGGYTF
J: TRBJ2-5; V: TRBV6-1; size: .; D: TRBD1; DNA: TGTGCCAGCAGTGGAGACAGGGCAGAGACCCAGTACTTC; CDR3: CASSGDRAETQYF
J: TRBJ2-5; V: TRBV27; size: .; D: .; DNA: TGTGCCAGCAGCTCCGCTAGGTTGCCTGGGGAGACCCAGTACTTC; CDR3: CASSSARLPGETQYF
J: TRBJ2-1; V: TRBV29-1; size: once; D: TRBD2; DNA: TGCAGCACTTTCAGCGGGGGGGCTAATGAGCAGTTCTTC; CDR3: CSTFSGGANEQFF
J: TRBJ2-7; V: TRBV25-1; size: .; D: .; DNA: TGTGCCAGCAGTGGCCGGGACGTGAGCTCCTACGAGCAGTACTTC; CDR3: CASSGRDVSSYEQYF
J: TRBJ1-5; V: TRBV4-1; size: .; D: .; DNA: TGCGCCAGCAGCCGGGGGGCGAATAGCAATCAGCCCCAGCATTTT; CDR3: CASSRGANSNQPQHF
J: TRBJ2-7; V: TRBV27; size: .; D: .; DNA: TGTGCCAGCAGTTTGCAAATGAGAAGAGACAGGTACATGGAGCAGTACTTC; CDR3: CASSLQMRRDRYMEQYF
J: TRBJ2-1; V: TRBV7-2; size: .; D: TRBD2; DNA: TGTGCCAGCAGCCCCCGGACTAGCTTCTTCTCCTACAATGAGCAGTTCTTC; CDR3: CASSPRTSFFSYNEQFF
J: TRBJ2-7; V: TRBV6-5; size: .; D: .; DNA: TGTGCCAGCAGACCAAGACGGACCTCCTACGAGCAGTACTTC; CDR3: CASRPRRTSYEQYF
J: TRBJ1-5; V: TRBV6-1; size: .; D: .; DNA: TGTGCCAGTCAGATACTCTGGGGGCAGCCCCAGCATTTT; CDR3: CASQILWGQPQHF
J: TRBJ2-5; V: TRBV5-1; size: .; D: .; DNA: TGCGCCAGCAGCTTCCCAGGGGACGAGACCCAGTACTTC; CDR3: CASSFPGDETQYF
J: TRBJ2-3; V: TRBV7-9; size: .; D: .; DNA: TGTGCCAGCAGCGAGGAGACTAGTCGAGATACGCAGTATTTT; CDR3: CASSEETSRDTQYF
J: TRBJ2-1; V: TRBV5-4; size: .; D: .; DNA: TGTGCCAGCAGCTTGGGTAGGGGGGGCTACAATGAGCAGTTCTTC; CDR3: CASSLGRGGYNEQFF
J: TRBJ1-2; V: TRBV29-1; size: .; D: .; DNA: TGCAGCGTTGATTCCACGGGGAACTATGGCTACACCTTC; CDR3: CSVDSTGNYGYTF
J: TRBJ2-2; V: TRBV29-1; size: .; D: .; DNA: TGCAGCGGGGTCGGGGATACCGGGGAGCTGTTTTTT; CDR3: CSGVGDTGELFF
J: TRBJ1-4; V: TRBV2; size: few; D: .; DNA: TGTGCCAGCCGGCCCGGGACGTATGAAAAACTGTTTTTT; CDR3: CASRPGTYEKLFF
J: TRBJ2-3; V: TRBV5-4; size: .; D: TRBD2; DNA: TGTGCCAGCAGCTTTCCCCTAGCGGGGGACACAGATACGCAGTATTTT; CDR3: CASSFPLAGDTDTQYF
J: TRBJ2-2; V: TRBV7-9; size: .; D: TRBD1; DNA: TGTGCCAGCAGCTTAGTCTCAGGGGGCACCGGGGAGCTGTTTTTT; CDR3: CASSLVSGGTGELFF
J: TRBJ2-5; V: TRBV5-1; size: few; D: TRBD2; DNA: TGCGCCAGCAGCACTGGGACTAGCGGGGCCCGGGAGACCCAGTACTTC; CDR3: CASSTGTSGARETQYF
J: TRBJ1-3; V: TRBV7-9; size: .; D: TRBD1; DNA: TGTGCCAGCAGGTTCGACAGGGTCTCTGGAAACACCATATATTTT; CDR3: CASRFDRVSGNTIYF
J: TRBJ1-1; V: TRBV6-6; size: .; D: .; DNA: TGTGCCAGCAGGGGCAGGGGAGCGAACACTGAAGCTTTCTTT; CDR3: CASRGRGANTEAFF
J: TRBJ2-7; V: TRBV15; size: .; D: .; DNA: TGTGCCACCAGCAGTTCCTCTGTGCGCGGGGAGCAGTACTTC; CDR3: CATSSSSVRGEQYF
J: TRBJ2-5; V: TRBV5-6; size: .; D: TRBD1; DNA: TGTGCCAGCAGCCCGCCGGACAGGGAGGAGACCCAGTACTTC; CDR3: CASSPPDREETQYF
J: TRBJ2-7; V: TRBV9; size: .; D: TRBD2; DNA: TGTGCCAGCAGCCAAACTAGCGGGGGAATATACGAGCAGTACTTC; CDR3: CASSQTSGGIYEQYF